This entry lists 27 T cell receptor beta chains sequenced from one sample in a study of blood T cell repertoires in COVID-19. Assay: immunoSEQ multiplex PCR; the TCRdb copy retains only in-frame clones and omits some. The table lists roughly 300,000 clones, just over 90% of them singletons. Sample: PBMCs or T cells enriched from blood (not recorded which). All receptors come from a woman in her 40s with acute COVID-19.

This clone has a single count. This chain connects TRBV28 to TRBJ2-5, with TRBD1 matching 9 bases. Trimming took 6 bases from V and 4 from J; bases not matched to a gene: 6. CDR3 length: 14 amino acids. CDR1 is MDHEN and CDR2 is SYDVKM in the germline V gene. In DNA, the CDR3 is TGTGCCAGCAGGGACAGGGGAGCCCGAGAGACCCAGTACTTC. The encoded protein is CASRDRGARETQYF.

This sequence joins TRBV4-1 and TRBJ1-4; 7 positions agree with TRBD1. Germline trimming cut 2 bases from V and 0 bases from J; bases unmatched to any gene: 3. There are 16 residues in the CDR3. The germline gives CDR1 MGHRA, CDR2 YSYEKL. The chain's CDR3 is CASSQRGGATNEKLFF. DNA for the CDR3: TGCGCCAGCAGCCAAAGAGGGGGCGCAACTAATGAAAAACTGTTTTTT.

J is TRBJ2-1 and V is TRBV5-4; no firm D call. Trimming removed 0 bases at V and 7 bases at J, with 8 bases between. The CDR3 is 13 amino acids. The germline V gene encodes CDR1 SGHNT and CDR2 YYREEE (reference sequence). The CDR3 DNA sequence: TGTGCCAGCAGCTTGGGTGTTGAGAATGAGCAGTTCTTC. It specifies CASSLGVENEQFF.

The V and J genes are TRBV11-2 and TRBJ1-2; tentatively, D is TRBD1 (6 bases). Trimming stripped 7 bases from V and 4 bases from J, with 16 bases between. This CDR3 has 14 amino acids. Per the germline V gene, CDR1 is SGHAT and CDR2 is FQNNGV. CDR3 region: CASTVQGMGYGYTF. CDR3 nucleotide sequence: TGTGCCAGCACCGTCCAGGGGATGGGCTATGGCTACACCTTC.

V gene TRBV30 combines with J gene TRBJ1-4, with 7 nucleotides matching TRBD1. This CDR3 is 14 amino acids long. The germline V gene has CDR1 GTSNPN and CDR2 SVGIG (reference sequence). V lost 5 bases, J lost 5 bases, and 8 bases stayed unmatched. The CDR3 nucleotides read TGTGCCTGGGGGCCGGGGACAGTAAATGAAAAACTGTTTTTT. This codes for CAWGPGTVNEKLFF.

The genes are TRBV28 and TRBJ2-1, with D possibly matching TRBD1 (6 bases). The CDR3 is made up of 18 amino acids. Looked up from germline, CDR1 is MDHEN and CDR2 is SYDVKM. The V end lost 2 bases, the J end lost 2 bases, and 19 bases lay between the germline ends. The CDR3 DNA follows: TGTGCCAGCAGTTTAGCCCGCCAGGGGAGCAAACCCTACAATGAGCAGTTCTTC. Translation gives CASSLARQGSKPYNEQFF.

The chain links TRBV13 to TRBJ2-1; 7 positions match TRBD1. The germline V gene encodes CDR1 PRHDT and CDR2 FYEKMQ (reference sequence). CDR3 length: 17 residues. The junction had 10 bases not matched to a gene; V was cut back by 5 bases and J by 0 bases. CDR3: CASSPRTGRSSYNEQFF. CDR3 nucleotides: TGTGCCAGCAGCCCCCGGACAGGCCGAAGCTCCTACAATGAGCAGTTCTTC.

This rearrangement joins TRBV21-1 to TRBJ2-1; TRBD2 was called by the table and not checked on the DNA. TRBV21-1 is classified as a pseudogene. The CDR3 covers 18 residues. CDR3: CASSKAAPRTRDRNEQFF. CDR3 nucleotide sequence: TGTGCCAGCAGCAAAGCGGCGCCAAGGACTAGAGACCGCAATGAGCAGTTCTTC.

The J gene is TRBJ2-3, the V gene TRBV4-2, with D perhaps matching TRBD2 (6 bases). The length of the CDR3 is 20 residues. V lost 4 bases to trimming and J lost 4 bases, with 30 bases between them. Germline assignment: CDR1 LGHNA and CDR2 YNFKEQ. The CDR3 DNA sequence: TGTGCCAGCAGCCTAGGATCGCCGGGGGAAGCGGAGACGCTTGCAGATACGCAGTATTTT. This translates into CASSLGSPGEAETLADTQYF.

This sequence joins TRBV27 and TRBJ1-5, with D unclear. The V end was cut by 3 bases, the J end by 0 bases, with 9 bases between. Germline assignment: CDR1 MNHEY and CDR2 SMNVEV (reference sequence). The CDR3 has 15 amino acids. CDR3: CASSFRGYSNQPQHF. The CDR3 nucleotides read TGTGCCAGCAGTTTTCGCGGGTATAGCAATCAGCCCCAGCATTTT.

V usage is TRBV5-6 and J usage is TRBJ1-1; D unresolved. Trimming stripped 1 base from V and 6 bases from J, with 13 bases between. The germline CDR1 and CDR2 sequences are SGHDT and YYEEEE. CDR3 size: 14 residues. The CDR3 here is CASSLNLVVAEAFF. The CDR3 nucleotides are TGTGCCAGCAGCTTGAACTTGGTAGTCGCTGAAGCTTTCTTT.

CDR3 residues: CASSFGAGATNEKLFF. The CDR3, as DNA: TGCGCCAGCAGCTTCGGGGCGGGGGCAACTAATGAAAAACTGTTTTTT. The rearrangement uses TRBV5-1 and TRBJ1-4, with D tentatively TRBD1 (5 bases). The V gene's germline CDR1 is SGHRS and CDR2 YFSETQ. Trimming shortened V by 2 bases and J by 0 bases, and 11 bases separated the two germline ends. The CDR3 has 16 residues.

The table lists this clone with a count of one. This chain uses TRBV9 with TRBJ1-6, with D uncertain. V lost 6 bases and J 6 bases, leaving 7 bases between the germline ends. CDR3 length equals 12 residues. CDR1 and CDR2 from the germline V gene are SGDLS and YYNGEE. The CDR3 reads CASIPCNSPLHF. The CDR3 region has the DNA TGTGCCAGCATCCCATGTAATTCACCCCTCCACTTT.

This rearrangement joins TRBV5-1 to TRBJ2-1; 8 nucleotides agree with TRBD2. The CDR3 totals 19 residues. Trimming cost V 5 bases and J 7 bases; bases outside gene matches: 23. Germline loops: CDR1 SGHRS, CDR2 YFSETQ. The CDR3 coding sequence is TGCGCCAGCAGTGACAGACAACGAGCTCGGGGGGGCGATTGGAATGAGCAGTTCTTC. The encoded protein is CASSDRQRARGGDWNEQFF.

The rearrangement joins TRBV25-1 to TRBJ2-3; 10 positions agree with TRBD2. Germline V lookup: CDR1 MGHDK, CDR2 SYGVNS. The CDR3 extends over 18 amino acids. J gave up 1 base and V 3 bases, and 10 bases lay outside the gene matches. The CDR3 bases are TGTGCCAGCAGTGATAGGACTAGCGGAGGGAGGGGCACAGATACGCAGTATTTT. This codes for CASSDRTSGGRGTDTQYF.

This chain joins TRBV20-1 and TRBJ2-7; D call uncertain. V was clipped by 3 bases and J by 7 bases, with 4 bases between them. Germline V CDR1 and CDR2: DFQATT, SNEGSKA (reference sequence). CDR3 size: 9 residues. The CDR3 is CSASLEQYF. In DNA form, the CDR3 reads TGCAGTGCTAGCCTTGAGCAGTACTTC.

The chain employs TRBV7-9 and TRBJ2-7; TRBD1 matches at 7 bases. Germline V CDR1 and CDR2: SEHNR, FQNEAQ (reference sequence). CDR3 length equals 18 residues. V gave up 6 bases and J gave up 4 bases; unmatched junction bases: 21. The CDR3 DNA reads as TGTGCCAGCAGTAGCCGGGACAGCCTCCGGAGAGGGTCATACGAGCAGTACTTC. Translated: CASSSRDSLRRGSYEQYF.

The chain couples TRBV19 to TRBJ1-2; unclear D gene. V lost 5 bases, J lost 1 base, and 8 bases lay in between. The germline gives CDR1 LNHDA, CDR2 SQIVND (reference sequence). The CDR3 loop spans 13 amino acids. For the CDR3, the DNA is TGTGCCAGTAGTCACCAGGTTAACTATGGCTACACCTTC. It encodes CASSHQVNYGYTF.

The chain combines TRBV28 with TRBJ1-5, with D unclear. The CDR3 spans 15 residues. The germline V gene encodes CDR1 MDHEN and CDR2 SYDVKM. V was clipped by 2 bases and J by 6 bases, with 14 bases between them. CDR3 sequence (DNA): TGTGCCAGCAGTTTAAGGTCTCCTGGCGGTCAGCCCCAGCATTTT. Its protein is CASSLRSPGGQPQHF.

This chain connects TRBV21-1 to TRBJ2-7; TRBD2, as called in the table, went unchecked against the DNA. TRBV21-1 is assigned pseudogene status. The CDR3 is 16 residues long. CDR3 bases: TGTGCCAGCAGCTGGGCCGCACTAGCCCCCTCCTACGAGCAGTACTTC. Amino acids: CASSWAALAPSYEQYF.

The gene calls are TRBV11-3 and TRBJ1-1; 8 bases line up with TRBD1. Germline lookup yields CDR1 SGHNT and CDR2 YENEEA. This CDR3 comprises 13 residues. The V and J ends lost 2 bases and 7 bases, in that order; junction bases with no gene match: 3. The CDR3 DNA reads TGTGCCAGCAGCTTACCAGGGGGCGGTGAAGCTTTCTTT. Its protein product is CASSLPGGGEAFF.

In its sample, this clone was seen once. The chain combines TRBV5-4 with TRBJ2-1, with 9 bases that match TRBD2. Trimming cost V 4 bases and J 3 bases; bases outside gene matches: 5. The germline V gene has CDR1 SGHNT and CDR2 YYREEE (reference sequence). The CDR3 loop spans 15 amino acids. The CDR3 nucleotides read TGTGCCAGCAGCCAAACTAGCGGGTACTACAATGAGCAGTTCTTC. It codes for CASSQTSGYYNEQFF.

This rearrangement joins TRBV11-3 to TRBJ2-3, with 7 nucleotides matching TRBD1. CDR1 is SGHNT and CDR2 is YENEEA in the germline V gene. Trimming took 1 base from V and 7 from J; bases not matched to a gene: 14. The CDR3 loop spans 17 amino acids. The CDR3 DNA reads as TGTGCCAGCAGCTTAGTTTATAGGGGGCAGCCCAGGAATACGCAGTATTTT. Amino acid sequence: CASSLVYRGQPRNTQYF.

This sequence joins TRBV24-1 and TRBJ2-2; no firm D call. The length of the CDR3 is 15 residues. V was cut by 3 bases and J by 1 base, with 8 bases left in between. The germline CDR1 and CDR2 sequences are KGHDR and SFDVKD. CDR3 coding DNA: TGTGCCACCAGTGATCCAAACGGGAACACCGGGGAGCTGTTTTTT. Protein sequence: CATSDPNGNTGELFF.

The V call is TRBV30, the J call TRBJ1-1; TRBD1 agrees at 10 bases. Trimming at V came to 7 bases and at J to 6 bases, leaving 5 bases not matched to a gene. Germline CDR1 is GTSNPN and CDR2 is SVGIG (reference sequence). This CDR3 is built from 12 residues. For the CDR3, the DNA is TGTGCCTTGGACAGGGGGGCCTCTGAAGCTTTCTTT. Protein sequence: CALDRGASEAFF.

The J gene is TRBJ2-1, the V gene TRBV7-6; the match to TRBD2 covers 10 bases. J gave up 6 bases and V 5 bases, and 7 bases lay outside the gene matches. The CDR3 sequence is 15 residues long. Germline V gives CDR1 SGHVS, CDR2 FNYEAQ. CDR3 in DNA: TGTGCCAGCAGCCTCCTTAGCGGGGGGCCCAATGAGCAGTTCTTC. Protein sequence: CASSLLSGGPNEQFF.

V gene TRBV11-1 combines with J gene TRBJ2-3; the D is unclear. This CDR3 region has 14 residues. Germline CDR1 SGHAT, CDR2 FQDESV (reference sequence). Deletions cut 1 base from V and 5 bases from J, with 10 bases between. The CDR3 bases are TGTGCCAGCAGCTTAGGAGGAGCTGTAGATACGCAGTATTTT. Encoded protein: CASSLGGAVDTQYF.